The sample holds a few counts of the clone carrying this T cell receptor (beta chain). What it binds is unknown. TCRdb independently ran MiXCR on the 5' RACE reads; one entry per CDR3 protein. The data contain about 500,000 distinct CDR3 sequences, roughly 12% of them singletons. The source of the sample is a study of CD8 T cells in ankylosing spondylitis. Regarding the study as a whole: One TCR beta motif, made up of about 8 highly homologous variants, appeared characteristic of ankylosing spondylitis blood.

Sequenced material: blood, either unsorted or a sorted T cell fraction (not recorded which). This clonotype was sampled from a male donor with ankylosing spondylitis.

The CDR3 sequence: CSAREGDVEKLFF. In DNA, the CDR3 is TGCAGTGCTAGAGAGGGGGACGTCGAAAAACTGTTTTTT. This sequence joins TRBV20-1 and TRBJ1-4; a weak D match, TRBD1 (5 bases). The V gene lost 0 bases and the J gene lost 8 bases, with 10 bases spanning the gap. There are 13 residues in the CDR3. The germline gives CDR1 DFQATT, CDR2 SNEGSKA (reference sequence).